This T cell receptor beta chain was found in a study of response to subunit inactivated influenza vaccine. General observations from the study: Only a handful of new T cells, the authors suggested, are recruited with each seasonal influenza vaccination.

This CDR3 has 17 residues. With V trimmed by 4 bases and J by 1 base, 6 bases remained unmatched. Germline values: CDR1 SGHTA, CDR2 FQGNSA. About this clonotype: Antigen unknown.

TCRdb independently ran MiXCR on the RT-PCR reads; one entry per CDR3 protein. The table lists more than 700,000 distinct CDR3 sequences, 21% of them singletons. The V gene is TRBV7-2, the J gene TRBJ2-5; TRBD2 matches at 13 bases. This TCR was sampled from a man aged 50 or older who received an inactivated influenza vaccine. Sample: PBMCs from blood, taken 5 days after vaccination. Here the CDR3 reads CASSSGLAGRGQETQYF. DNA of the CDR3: TGTGCCAGCAGCTCGGGACTAGCGGGGCGGGGCCAAGAGACCCAGTACTTC.